This record covers a single T cell receptor beta chain. These data come from a study of CD8 T cells in cerebrospinal fluid in Alzheimer's disease. Per germline, CDR1 MGHRA and CDR2 YSYEKL. The CDR3 extends over 16 amino acids. TCRdb re-called the 10x single-cell sequencing reads; every CDR3 protein appears as one record, without DNA. This sample carries some 1,200 distinct CDR3 sequences, with 18% going to the ten biggest clones. Live CSF cells were sorted with a live/dead marker for droplet-based sequencing. The receptor was derived from a human donor with Parkinson's disease. This chain uses TRBV4-1 with TRBJ2-5; TCRdb returns TRBD1, unconfirmable since there is no DNA. Sequenced sample: cerebrospinal fluid. The CDR3 is CASSLIDYRGQETQYF.